Below, 2 T cell receptor beta chains from the same sample are listed, as sequenced in a study of long-term antiretroviral therapy in people with HIV. Survey level was the resolution at which the v3.0 immunoSEQ assay ran. Assay used: immunoSEQ multiplex PCR; TCRdb lists only in-frame clones, some missing. This table holds 25,000 to 35,000 clones, roughly 93% found once. Specimen: unsorted PBMCs, collected around 7.4 years after starting antiretroviral therapy. These receptors came from a man aged 50 to 59 with HIV.

This sequence joins TRBV16 and TRBJ1-3, with TRBD1 as a possible D gene (5 bases). CDR3 length: 17 amino acids. Trimming pared 0 bases from V and 0 bases from J, leaving 12 bases between. In germline, CDR1 is KGHSY, CDR2 FQNENV. The CDR3 DNA sequence: TGTGCCAGCAGCCAATCGGGTCGGGACCCCTCTGGAAACACCATATATTTT. Protein product: CASSQSGRDPSGNTIYF.

V and J are TRBV19 and TRBJ1-2, with D perhaps TRBD1 (6 bases). V was pared by 6 bases and J by 0 bases, with 23 bases between. Germline V CDR1 and CDR2: LNHDA, SQIVND (reference sequence). The CDR3 is 18 residues long. Here the CDR3 reads CASRGKRDINPANYGYTF. CDR3 DNA sequence: TGTGCCAGTAGAGGGAAACGGGACATCAACCCAGCTAACTATGGCTACACCTTC.